The clone carrying this T cell receptor (beta chain) has more than one count but fewer than ten. Every donor contributed approximately 10 milliliters of peripheral blood by blood draw. These data originate in a study of blood T cells in healthy people across ages. Germline V lookup: CDR1 DFQATT, CDR2 SNEGSKA (reference sequence). The CDR3 runs 15 residues. J was trimmed by 3 bases and V by 1 base; bases with no gene match: 6. Combining a sample-barcoded 5' primer with a J-beta primer mix, a second PCR ran for roughly 7 to 11 cycles. Each single sample gave us at least 2.5 million CDR3-containing paired-end reads. From the 5' RACE reads, TCRdb called clonotypes with MiXCR, one entry per CDR3 protein. This repertoire shows approximately 800,000 distinct CDR3 sequences, 35% to 40% found once; its top ten account for 10% to 15%.

This chain links TRBV20-1 with TRBJ1-1, with 9 bases lining up with TRBD1. This clonotype originated in a man in his late teens or twenties in good health. The sample was blood. CDR3 sequence reads: CSARAGTGLDTEAFF. CDR3 nucleotides: TGCAGTGCTAGAGCTGGGACAGGGTTAGACACTGAAGCTTTCTTT.